This T cell receptor (beta chain) was profiled in a study of blood T cell repertoires in COVID-19. V was trimmed by 3 bases and J by 4 bases, leaving 6 bases between them. There are 13 residues in the CDR3. CDR1 is SGHNT, CDR2 YENEEA, per germline. As handled by the study authors: For nucleated cells, counts were estimated from reference gene primer amplification. Here immunoSEQ multiplex PCR was the method, and the copy in TCRdb shows in-frame clones only, minus some. D and trimming come from the DNA, and the V and J calls and clone size come from that table. The top ten hold under 3% of the sample, which has around 230,000 clones, around 78% seen once.

Sequencing was carried out using peripheral blood. This receptor was taken from an older woman with active or convalescent COVID-19. V gene TRBV11-3 combines with J gene TRBJ1-4; D uncertain. The DNA of the CDR3 is TGTGCCAGCAGCTTGAACAGTAATGAAAAACTGTTTTTT. Encoded protein: CASSLNSNEKLFF.